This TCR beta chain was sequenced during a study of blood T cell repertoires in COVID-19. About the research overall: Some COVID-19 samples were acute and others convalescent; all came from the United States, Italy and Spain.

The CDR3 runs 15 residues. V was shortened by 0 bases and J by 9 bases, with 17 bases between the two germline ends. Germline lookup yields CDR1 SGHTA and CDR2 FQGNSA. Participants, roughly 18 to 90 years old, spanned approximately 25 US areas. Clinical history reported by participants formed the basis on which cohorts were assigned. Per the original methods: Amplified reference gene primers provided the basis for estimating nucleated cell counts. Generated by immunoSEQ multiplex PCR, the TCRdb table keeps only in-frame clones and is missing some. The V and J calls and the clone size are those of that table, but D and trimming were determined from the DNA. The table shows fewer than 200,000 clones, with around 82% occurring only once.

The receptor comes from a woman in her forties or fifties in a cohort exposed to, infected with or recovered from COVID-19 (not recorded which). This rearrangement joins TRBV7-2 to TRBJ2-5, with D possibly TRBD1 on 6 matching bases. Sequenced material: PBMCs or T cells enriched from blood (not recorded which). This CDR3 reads CASSLATGPLGAQYF. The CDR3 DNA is TGTGCCAGCAGCTTAGCGACAGGCCCGCTGGGGGCCCAGTACTTC.